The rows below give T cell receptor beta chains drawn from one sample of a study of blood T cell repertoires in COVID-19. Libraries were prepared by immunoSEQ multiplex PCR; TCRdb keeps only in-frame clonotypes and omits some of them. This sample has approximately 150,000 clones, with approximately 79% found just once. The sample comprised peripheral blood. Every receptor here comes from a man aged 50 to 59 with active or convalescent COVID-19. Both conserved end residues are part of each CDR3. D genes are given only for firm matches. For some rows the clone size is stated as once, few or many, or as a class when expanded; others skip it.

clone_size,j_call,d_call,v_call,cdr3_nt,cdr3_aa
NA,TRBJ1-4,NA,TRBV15,TGTGCCACCAGCAGTCAGGGAAATGAAAAACTGTTTTTT,CATSSQGNEKLFF
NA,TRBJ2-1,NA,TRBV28,TGTGCCAGCGGACTCGATGAGCAGTTCTTC,CASGLDEQFF
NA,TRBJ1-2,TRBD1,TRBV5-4,TGTGCCAGCAGCGGGGGGACAGGGGCCCCTAACTATGGCTACACCTTC,CASSGGTGAPNYGYTF
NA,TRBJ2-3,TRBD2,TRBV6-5,TGTGCCAGCGGAGTCTTACTAGCGCTAGATACGCAGTATTTT,CASGVLLALDTQYF
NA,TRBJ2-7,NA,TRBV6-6,TGTGCCAGCAGTTACAACCCCTCTGGAGAGTACGAGCAGTACTTC,CASSYNPSGEYEQYF
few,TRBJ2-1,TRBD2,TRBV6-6,TGTGCCAGCACCCTGACTAGCGGGTCATACAATGAGCAGTTCTTC,CASTLTSGSYNEQFF
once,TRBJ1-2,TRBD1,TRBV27,TGTGCCAGCAGACTCCGGGACAGTCGTTATGGCTACACCTTC,CASRLRDSRYGYTF
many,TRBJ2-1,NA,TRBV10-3,TGTGCCATCAGTGAAACAGGGAGCTCCTACAATGAGCAGTTCTTC,CAISETGSSYNEQFF
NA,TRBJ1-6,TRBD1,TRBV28,TGTGCCAGCAGAAGCCCGGGGACAGCTATCTCCTATAATTCACCCCTCCACTTT,CASRSPGTAISYNSPLHF
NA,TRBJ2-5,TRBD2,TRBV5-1,TGCGCCAGCAGCACGGGACTAGCGTCAGAGACCCAGTACTTC,CASSTGLASETQYF
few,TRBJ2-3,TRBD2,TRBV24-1,TGTGCCACCAGTGATCTTCCTAGCGGGAGCACAGATACGCAGTATTTT,CATSDLPSGSTDTQYF
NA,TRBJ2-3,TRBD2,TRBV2,TGTGCCAGCAGTGAGCCACCTAGCGGGAGCTCAGATACGCAGTATTTT,CASSEPPSGSSDTQYF
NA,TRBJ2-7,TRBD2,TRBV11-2,TGTGCCAGCAGCGAACTAGCGGGAGGGCCTGGCGAGCAGTACTTC,CASSELAGGPGEQYF
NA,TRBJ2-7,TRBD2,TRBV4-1,TGCGCCAGCAGCCAAGATCCGGGGGGGCATGGCGGGATCTCTACCTACGAGCAGTACTTC,CASSQDPGGHGGISTYEQYF
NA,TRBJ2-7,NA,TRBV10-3,TGTGCCATCAGTGAGATTGGCAGTGCCTACGAGCAGTACTTC,CAISEIGSAYEQYF
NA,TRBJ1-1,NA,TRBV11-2,TGTGCCAGCAGCTTTGGGGCCACTGAAGCTTTCTTT,CASSFGATEAFF
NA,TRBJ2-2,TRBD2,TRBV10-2,TGCGCCAGCAGCCTCGGGAGGGTTGACACCGGGGAGCTGTTTTTT,CASSLGRVDTGELFF
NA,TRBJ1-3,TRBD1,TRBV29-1,TGCAGCGTTGGCGACAGGGGCGGCTCTGGAAACACCATATATTTT,CSVGDRGGSGNTIYF
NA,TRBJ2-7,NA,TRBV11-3,TGTGCCAGCAGCTCCACAGGCTACGAGCAGTACTTC,CASSSTGYEQYF
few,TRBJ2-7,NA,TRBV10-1,TGCGCCAGCAGTGAGTCTGGGAGCTACGAGCAGTACTTC,CASSESGSYEQYF
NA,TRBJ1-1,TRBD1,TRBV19,TGTGCCAGTAGTATCCACAGGGGGGGTGACACTGAAGCTTTCTTT,CASSIHRGGDTEAFF
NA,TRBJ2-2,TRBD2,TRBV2,TGTGCCAGCAGCCCCTGGGGACTAGCGGAGAGACCGAACACCGGGGAGCTGTTTTTT,CASSPWGLAERPNTGELFF
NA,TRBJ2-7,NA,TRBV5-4,TGTGCCAGCAGCCGGGACAAAGTCTACGAGCAGTACTTC,CASSRDKVYEQYF
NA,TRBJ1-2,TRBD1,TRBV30,TGTGCCTGGACCGGGACAGCCTCAAACTATGGCTACACCTTC,CAWTGTASNYGYTF
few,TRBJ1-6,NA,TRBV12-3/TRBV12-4,TGTGCCACTGGGGGGAGCGGAGGCTCACCCCTCCACTTT,CATGGSGGSPLHF
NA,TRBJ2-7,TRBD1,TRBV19,TGTGCCAGTAGTGTCCAGGGGGCCCCTTGGGAGCAGTACTTC,CASSVQGAPWEQYF
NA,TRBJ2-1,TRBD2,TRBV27,TGTGCCAGCAGTAGGCTAGCGGGAGGGCCCTATGAGCAGTTCTTC,CASSRLAGGPYEQFF
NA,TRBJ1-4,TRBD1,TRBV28,TGTGCCAGCAGTGCCACCTGGACAGGGAACGAAAAACTGTTTTTT,CASSATWTGNEKLFF
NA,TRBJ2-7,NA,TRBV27,TGTGCCAGCAGTTCGGACAGCTCCTACGAGCAGTACTTC,CASSSDSSYEQYF
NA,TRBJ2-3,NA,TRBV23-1,TGCGCCAGCAGTCCCTCCGGTTCGCGTACAGATACGCAGTATTTT,CASSPSGSRTDTQYF
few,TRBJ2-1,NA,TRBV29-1,TGCAGCGTTGAGCAGCGACTAAGATACAATGAGCAGTTCTTC,CSVEQRLRYNEQFF
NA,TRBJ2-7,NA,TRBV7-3,TGTGCCAGCAGCTTAATGGCAGGCTACGAGCAGTACTTC,CASSLMAGYEQYF
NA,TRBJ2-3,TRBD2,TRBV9,TGTGCCAGCAGCGTAGCGGGAGGGGCAGATACGCAGTATTTT,CASSVAGGADTQYF
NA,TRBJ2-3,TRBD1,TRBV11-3,TGTGCCAGCAGCTCCTTCGGCAGGGGGCTAGAGGATACGCAGTATTTT,CASSSFGRGLEDTQYF
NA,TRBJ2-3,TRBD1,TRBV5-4,TGTGCCAGCAGCCCCGGGACAGGGTTACATACGCAGTATTTT,CASSPGTGLHTQYF
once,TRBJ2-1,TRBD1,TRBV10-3,TGTGCCATCACTGGACAGGGTGGGGGATACAATGAGCAGTTCTTC,CAITGQGGGYNEQFF
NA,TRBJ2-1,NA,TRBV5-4,TGTGCCAGCAGCTTGGGTGGGCCCCAGTTCTTC,CASSLGGPQFF
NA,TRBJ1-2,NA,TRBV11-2,TGTGCCAGCAGCATCGGGACTAACTATGGCTACACCTTC,CASSIGTNYGYTF
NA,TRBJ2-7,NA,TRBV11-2,TGTGCCAGCAGCTCCCGGACATCTCAAGAGCAGTACTTC,CASSSRTSQEQYF
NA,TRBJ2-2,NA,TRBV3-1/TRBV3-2,TGTGCCAGCAGTCGCCAGGCGATGAACACCGGGGAGCTGTTTTTT,CASSRQAMNTGELFF
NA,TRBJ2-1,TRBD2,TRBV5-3,TGTGCCAGAAGCTTGGGGGGGCCGGGAGGGAAGGGGAATGAGCAGTTCTTC,CARSLGGPGGKGNEQFF
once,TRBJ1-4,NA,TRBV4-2,TGTGCCAGCAGCCAAGATTTGGGCAGGGATGAAAAACTGTTTTTT,CASSQDLGRDEKLFF
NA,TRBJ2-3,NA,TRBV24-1,TGTGCCACCAGTGATTTTTTAGGGACTCGGGATACGCAGTATTTT,CATSDFLGTRDTQYF
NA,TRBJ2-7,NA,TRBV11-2,TGTGCCAGCAGTCTAAGCAGGGTCCCCGATTCCTACGAGCAGTACTTC,CASSLSRVPDSYEQYF
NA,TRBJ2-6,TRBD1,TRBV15,TGTGCCACCTCCAAGAGTCGGACAGGGTCTATTGGGGCCAACGTCCTGACTTTC,CATSKSRTGSIGANVLTF
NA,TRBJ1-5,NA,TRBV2,TGTGCCAGCAGCCAGGGGAAGTTATTGCCTCAGCCCCAGCATTTT,CASSQGKLLPQPQHF
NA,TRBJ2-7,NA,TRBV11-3,TGTGCCAGCAGTCAAACCCCCGCGCATAACGAGCAGTACTTC,CASSQTPAHNEQYF
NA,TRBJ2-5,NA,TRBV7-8,TGTGCCAGCAGCCTCTCGGAGATCCAAGAGACCCAGTACTTC,CASSLSEIQETQYF
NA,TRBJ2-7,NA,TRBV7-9,TGTGCCAGCAGCCCCGGGACTCCGGAGCAGTACTTC,CASSPGTPEQYF
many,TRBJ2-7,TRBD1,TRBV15,TGTGCCACCAGCAGAGATCAGGGGGCTTACTACGAGCAGTACTTC,CATSRDQGAYYEQYF
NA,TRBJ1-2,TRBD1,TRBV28,TGTGCCAGCAGTCTGCCCGGGACAGATAATGGCTACACCTTC,CASSLPGTDNGYTF
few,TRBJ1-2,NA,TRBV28,TGTGCCAGCAGCAAGACAGGCCTGAACTATGGCTACACCTTC,CASSKTGLNYGYTF
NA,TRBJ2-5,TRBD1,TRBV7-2,TGTGCCAGCAGCCCCGGGACAGACGGGGAGACCCAGTACTTC,CASSPGTDGETQYF
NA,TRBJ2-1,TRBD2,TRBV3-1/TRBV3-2,TGTGCCAGCAGCCAAGATTGGGCTAGCGGGAGGGCCGTACCTTACAATGAGCAGTTCTTC,CASSQDWASGRAVPYNEQFF
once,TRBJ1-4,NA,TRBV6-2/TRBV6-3,TGTGCCAGCAGTGCAGTCGCAACTAATGAAAAACTGTTTTTT,CASSAVATNEKLFF
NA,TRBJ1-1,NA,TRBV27,TGTGCCAGCAGTTTACAGGACAGTGTTGGCACTGAAGCTTTCTTT,CASSLQDSVGTEAFF
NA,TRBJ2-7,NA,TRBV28,TGTGCCAGCTCCAACCCCCTTCCGGTGTACGAGCAGTACTTC,CASSNPLPVYEQYF
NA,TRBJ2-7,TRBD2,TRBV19,TGTGCCAGTAGTATCGGCGGGAGTTCCGTCTACGAGCAGTACTTC,CASSIGGSSVYEQYF
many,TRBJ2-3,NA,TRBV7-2,TGTGCCAGCAGCCGCAGGTTGGGGGGTAGCACAGATACGCAGTATTTT,CASSRRLGGSTDTQYF